This T cell receptor (beta chain) was identified in a study of response to subunit inactivated influenza vaccine. Study-wide results and limits: The authors put forward the suggestion that each seasonal influenza vaccination may bring in only a limited number of new T cells.

MiXCR, run by TCRdb on the RT-PCR reads, gives a single entry per CDR3 protein. The sample has roughly 150,000 distinct CDR3 sequences, approximately 10% seen once; the top ten hold 9.5% to 15%. As concerns this clonotype: Its cognate antigen is unknown.

The TCR originated in a man over 45 who received an inactivated influenza vaccine. The source material was non-naive T cells sorted from PBMCs, sampled roughly 46 days after vaccination.

CDR3 DNA sequence: TGTGCCAGCAGCCCGGGACTAGCGTCCCCTCCCTACGAGCAGTACTTC. It encodes CASSPGLASPPYEQYF. V and J are TRBV7-2 and TRBJ2-7, with TRBD2 matching 10 bases. The CDR3 loop spans 16 amino acids. Germline V gene lookup returns CDR1 SGHTA and CDR2 FQGNSA. The V and J ends lost 5 bases and 2 bases, in that order; junction bases with no gene match: 9.